This paragraph reports one T cell receptor (beta chain). This sample is drawn from a study of identical twins. This CDR3 contains 15 residues. V lost 3 bases and J lost 4; bases outside the gene matches: 5. Germline V lookup: CDR1 SGDLS, CDR2 YYNGEE. A single record per CDR3 protein comes from TCRdb applying MiXCR to the 5' RACE reads. This sample has nearly 650,000 distinct CDR3 sequences, with about 7% found just once. The same sample was also studied in work on yellow fever vaccine responses in identical twins.

The chain uses TRBV9 and TRBJ2-5; 11 bases agree with TRBD2. The sample comprised PBMCs. The receptor was derived from a woman between 18 and 29 years old in good health. The CDR3 loop is CASSALAGGGETQYF. The CDR3, as DNA: TGTGCCAGCAGCGCCCTAGCGGGAGGAGGAGAGACCCAGTACTTC.